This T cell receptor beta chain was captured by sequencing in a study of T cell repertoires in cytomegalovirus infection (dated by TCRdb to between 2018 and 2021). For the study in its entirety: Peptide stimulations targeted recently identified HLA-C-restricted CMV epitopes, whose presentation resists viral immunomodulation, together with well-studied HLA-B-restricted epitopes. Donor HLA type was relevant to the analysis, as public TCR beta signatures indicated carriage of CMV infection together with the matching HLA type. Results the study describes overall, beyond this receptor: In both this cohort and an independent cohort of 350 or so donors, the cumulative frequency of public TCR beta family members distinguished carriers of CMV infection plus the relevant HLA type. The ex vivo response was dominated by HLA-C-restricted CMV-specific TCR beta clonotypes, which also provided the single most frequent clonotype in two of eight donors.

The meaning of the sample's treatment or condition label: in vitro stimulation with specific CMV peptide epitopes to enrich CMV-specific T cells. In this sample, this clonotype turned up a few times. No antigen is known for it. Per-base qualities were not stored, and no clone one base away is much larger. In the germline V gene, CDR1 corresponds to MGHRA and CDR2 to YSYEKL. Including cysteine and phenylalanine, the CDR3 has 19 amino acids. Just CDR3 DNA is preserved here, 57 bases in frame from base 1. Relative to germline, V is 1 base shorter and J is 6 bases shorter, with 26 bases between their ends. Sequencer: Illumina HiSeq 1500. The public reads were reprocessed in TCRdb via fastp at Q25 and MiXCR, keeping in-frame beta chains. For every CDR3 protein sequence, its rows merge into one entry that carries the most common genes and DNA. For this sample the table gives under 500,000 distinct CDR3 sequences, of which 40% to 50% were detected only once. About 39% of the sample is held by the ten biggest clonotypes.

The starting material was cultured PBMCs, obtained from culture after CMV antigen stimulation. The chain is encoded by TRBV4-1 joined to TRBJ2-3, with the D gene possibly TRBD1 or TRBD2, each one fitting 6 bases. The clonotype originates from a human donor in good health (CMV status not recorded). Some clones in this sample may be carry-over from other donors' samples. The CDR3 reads CASSQGNVTQTGRGDTQYF. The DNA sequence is TGCGCCAGCAGCCAAGGCAACGTAACACAGACAGGACGGGGGGATACGCAGTATTTT.